The T cell receptor (beta chain) described here comes from a study of blood T cell repertoires in COVID-19. Study-wide context: From T cells, B-cell-depleted T cells, or PBMCs came the material, which was cDNA or gDNA.

Sequenced by immunoSEQ multiplex PCR; TCRdb stores in-frame clones only, minus some. The table lists about 74,000 clones, 70% to 90% of them singletons, with approximately 6.8% in the top ten. The CDR3 totals 14 residues. From germline, CDR1 is MGHDK and CDR2 SYGVNS. The germline V and J ends were trimmed by 2 bases and 5 bases, with 13 bases remaining between them. Sequencing used peripheral blood. V is TRBV25-1 and J is TRBJ2-7; tentative D call: TRBD2 (5 bases). The receptor comes from a woman older than 75 with acute or convalescent COVID-19. The CDR3 region has the DNA TGTGCCAGCAGTGAAGTCGGGGTACGGGACGAGCAGTACTTC. This gives the protein CASSEVGVRDEQYF.